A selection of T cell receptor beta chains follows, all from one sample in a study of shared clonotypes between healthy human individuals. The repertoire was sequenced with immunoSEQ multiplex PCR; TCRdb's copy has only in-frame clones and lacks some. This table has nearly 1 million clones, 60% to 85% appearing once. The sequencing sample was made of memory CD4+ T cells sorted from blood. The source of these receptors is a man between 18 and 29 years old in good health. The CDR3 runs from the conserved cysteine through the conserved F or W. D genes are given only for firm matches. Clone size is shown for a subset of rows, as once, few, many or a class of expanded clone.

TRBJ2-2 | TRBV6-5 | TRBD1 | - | CASSTGTGSTGELFF | TGTGCCAGCAGCACGGGGACAGGTTCCACCGGGGAGCTGTTTTTT
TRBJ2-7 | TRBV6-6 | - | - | CASSYSDGKYF | TGTGCCAGCAGTTACTCAGACGGAAAGTACTTC
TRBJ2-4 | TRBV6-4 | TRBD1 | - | CASSAPTGTAKNIQYF | TGTGCCAGCAGTGCCCCGACAGGGACGGCCAAAAACATTCAGTACTTC
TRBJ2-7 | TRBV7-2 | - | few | CASSLVHEQYF | TGTGCCAGCAGCTTAGTCCACGAGCAGTACTTC
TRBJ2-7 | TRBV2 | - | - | CASSVQRDYEQYF | TGTGCCAGCAGTGTTCAGAGAGACTACGAGCAGTACTTC
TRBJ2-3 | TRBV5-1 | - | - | CASSPAPPLTDTQYF | TGCGCCAGCAGCCCGGCCCCCCCGTTGACAGATACGCAGTATTTT
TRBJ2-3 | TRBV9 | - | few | CASSADSSDTQYF | TGTGCCAGCAGCGCCGACAGTTCCGATACGCAGTATTTT
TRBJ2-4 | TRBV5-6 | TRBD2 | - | CASSLVRGAQTKNIQYF | TGTGCCAGCAGCTTGGTGCGGGGGGCGCAGACCAAAAACATTCAGTACTTC
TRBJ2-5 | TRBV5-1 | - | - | CASSLGTAQETQYF | TGCGCCAGCAGCTTGGGGACAGCTCAAGAGACCCAGTACTTC
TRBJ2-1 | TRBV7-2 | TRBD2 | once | CASSRLAGGMNEQFF | TGTGCCAGCAGCCGACTAGCGGGAGGGATGAATGAGCAGTTCTTC
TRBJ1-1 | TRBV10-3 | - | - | CATALQSTEAFF | TGTGCCACTGCCCTACAGAGCACTGAAGCTTTCTTT
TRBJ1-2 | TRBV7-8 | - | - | CASSLVEGSNYGYTF | TGTGCCAGCAGCTTAGTTGAGGGGTCTAACTATGGCTACACCTTC
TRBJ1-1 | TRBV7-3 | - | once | CASSRLIGVGMNTEAFF | TGTGCCAGCAGCCGCTTAATCGGGGTAGGAATGAACACTGAAGCTTTCTTT
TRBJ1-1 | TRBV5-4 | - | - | CASSGIHRDGQAFF | TGTGCCAGCAGCGGGATACACCGGGACGGCCAAGCTTTCTTT
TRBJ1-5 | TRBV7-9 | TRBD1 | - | CASSTDRGLNQPQHF | TGTGCCAGCAGCACGGACAGGGGGCTTAATCAGCCCCAGCATTTT
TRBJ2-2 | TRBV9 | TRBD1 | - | CASSVGIGTGNTGELFF | TGTGCCAGCAGCGTAGGGATCGGGACAGGTAACACCGGGGAGCTGTTTTTT
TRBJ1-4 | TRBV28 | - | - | CASSPLTSTNEKLFF | TGTGCCAGCAGTCCTTTGACATCAACTAATGAAAAACTGTTTTTT
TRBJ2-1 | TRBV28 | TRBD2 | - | CASSNAGGPYNEQFF | TGTGCCAGCAGTAACGCGGGGGGGCCGTACAATGAGCAGTTCTTC
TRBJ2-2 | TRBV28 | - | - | CASSQDRAAGELFF | TGTGCCAGCAGTCAGGACCGGGCGGCCGGGGAGCTGTTTTTT
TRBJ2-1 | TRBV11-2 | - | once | CASSSGGGNEQFF | TGTGCCAGCAGCTCTGGAGGCGGCAATGAGCAGTTCTTC
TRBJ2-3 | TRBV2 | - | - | CASSGSFQLDTQYF | TGTGCCAGCAGTGGGTCTTTCCAGCTAGATACGCAGTATTTT
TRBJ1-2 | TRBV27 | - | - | CASSPGLPNYGYTF | TGTGCCAGCAGCCCTGGACTCCCGAACTATGGCTACACCTTC
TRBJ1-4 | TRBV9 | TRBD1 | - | CASSVLQGDNEKLFF | TGTGCCAGCAGCGTCCTTCAGGGGGATAATGAAAAACTGTTTTTT
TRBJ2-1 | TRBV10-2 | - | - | CASSEIRNEQFF | TGCGCCAGCAGTGAAATCCGTAATGAGCAGTTCTTC
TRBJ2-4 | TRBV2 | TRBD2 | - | CASRPRGNAKNIQYF | TGTGCCAGCAGGCCGCGGGGGAATGCCAAAAACATTCAGTACTTC
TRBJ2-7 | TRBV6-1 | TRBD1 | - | CASSDQDRLAYEQYF | TGTGCCAGCAGTGATCAGGACAGGCTGGCCTACGAGCAGTACTTC